Sequencing of this T cell receptor (beta chain) was carried out in a study of cytomegalovirus exposure and HLA in healthy donors. Amplification used 60 Vbeta primers and 13 Jbeta primers. Clones were read by immunoSEQ multiplex PCR, and TCRdb kept only the in-frame ones, dropping some. The listing contains around 140,000 clones. The CDR3 consists of 16 residues. V shed 2 bases and J 5 bases; nucleotides not matched to a gene: 9. Germline CDR1 and CDR2: SGHTA and FQGTGA. The chain recombines TRBV7-3 with TRBJ2-1; 7 bases are shared with TRBD2. Input material: PBMCs. The TCR was taken from a young woman in good health and CMV-seronegative. CDR3 bases: TGTGCCAGCAGCTTAGTCCCACTAGCGTCGAACAATGAGCAGTTCTTC. Protein product: CASSLVPLASNNEQFF.